Below, one T cell receptor (beta chain) is given with its context. Its antigen is unknown. Germline CDR1 reads SGHRS; CDR2 reads YFSETQ. The CDR3 consists of 17 residues. V shed 0 bases, J shed 4 bases, and the junction held 3 bases outside the gene matches. Profiling relied on immunoSEQ multiplex PCR, and the TCRdb table lists in-frame clones only, not all of them. The sample holds roughly 50,000 clones, 79% seen once. This sample is part of a study of a mutant IDH1 vaccine in newly diagnosed glioma. About the research overall: Vaccination was launched 4-6 weeks after radiotherapy alone, or with temozolomide cycles.

Time point defined: week 35, safety follow-up. The study gave 300 ug of mutant IDH1 20-mer peptide per vaccine dose, with topical imiquimod. Patients came in for eight vaccinations, in weeks 1, 3, 5, 7, 11, 15, 19 and 23. Notes on the study in general: Changes in top peripheral clonotypes did not appear linked to pseudoprogression.

The clonotype comes from a middle-aged man with glioma. The chain uses TRBV5-1 and TRBJ1-6; 11 bases are a match to TRBD1. Material: PBMCs, obtained from a glioma patient whose treatment included an IDH1 peptide vaccine. The CDR3 protein is CASSLGGQGAYNSPLHF. In DNA, the CDR3 is TGCGCCAGCAGCTTGGGTGGACAGGGGGCTTATAATTCACCCCTCCACTTT.